The 21 T cell receptor beta chains reported below all come from one sample, sequenced in a study of cytomegalovirus exposure and HLA in healthy donors. The study ran its PCR with 60 Vbeta and 13 Jbeta primers. The repertoire was sequenced with immunoSEQ multiplex PCR; TCRdb's copy has only in-frame clones and lacks some. The table includes over 150,000 clones, about three quarters detected once. The sequencing input was PBMCs. Receptor source: a woman aged 50 to 60 in good health and CMV-seropositive.

The chain joins TRBV4-3 to TRBJ2-7, with D tentatively TRBD1 (6 bases). This CDR3 region has 14 residues. The germline V gene encodes CDR1 LGHNA and CDR2 YSLEER. V was clipped by 3 bases and J by 6 bases, with 15 bases between them. The CDR3 protein is CASSQGATESEQYF. In DNA, the CDR3 is TGCGCCAGCAGCCAGGGGGCAACAGAAAGCGAGCAGTACTTC.

This chain's CDR3 is CASSPQANTEAFF. The CDR3 bases are TGTGCCAGCTCACCCCAGGCGAACACTGAAGCTTTCTTT. The chain couples TRBV18 to TRBJ1-1, with D unresolved. The ends were cut back, 3 bases at V and 1 base at J, with 6 bases in the middle. The CDR3 is 13 residues long. Looked up from germline, CDR1 is KGHSH and CDR2 is LQKENI.

Here the CDR3 DNA reads TGTGCCAGCTCATCCTCAGGGAGGGGTACGCAGTATTTT. Its protein is CASSSSGRGTQYF. This sequence joins TRBV18 and TRBJ2-3; 7 bases align to TRBD2. Germline CDR1 reads KGHSH; CDR2 reads LQKENI. The V segment lost 5 bases and the J segment 8 bases; nucleotides outside the gene matches: 7. The CDR3 loop spans 13 amino acids. Variable domain in full (rest from reference TRBV18 and TRBJ2-3): NAGVMQNPRHLVRRRGQEARLRCSPMKGHSHVYWYRQLPEEGLKFMVYLQKENIIDESGMPKERFSAEFPKEGPSILRIQQVVRGDSAAYFCASSSSGRGTQYFGPGTRLTVL.

This clone was seen a few times. This rearrangement joins TRBV11-3 to TRBJ2-1; D gene uncertain. V lost 5 bases and J 6 bases, leaving 14 bases between the germline ends. Germline lookup yields CDR1 SGHNT and CDR2 YENEEA. The CDR3 runs to 14 residues. The chain's CDR3 is CASSPQTFSNEQFF. CDR3 nucleotide sequence: TGTGCCAGCAGCCCACAGACCTTTAGCAATGAGCAGTTCTTC.

This sequence joins TRBV19 and TRBJ2-3; the match to TRBD2 covers 9 bases. This CDR3 region has 17 residues. CDR1 is LNHDA, CDR2 SQIVND, per germline (reference sequence). Trimming cost V 4 bases and J 4 bases; bases outside gene matches: 12. The CDR3 region is CASSNPRGGRAADTQYF. The CDR3 region has the DNA TGTGCCAGTAGTAACCCCCGTGGCGGGAGGGCCGCAGATACGCAGTATTTT.

The chain employs TRBV29-1 and TRBJ1-2; 7 nucleotides agree with TRBD1. The CDR3 sequence is 15 residues long. Germline V CDR1 and CDR2: SQVTM, ANQGSEA. The junction had 19 bases not matched to a gene; V was cut back by 4 bases and J by 11 bases. CDR3: CSVGEGGAGGLVYTF. DNA of the CDR3: TGCAGCGTTGGGGAAGGGGGCGCCGGTGGCCTGGTGTACACCTTC.

Points on this clone: The junction departs from germline at one end; a sequencing error may be responsible. The rearrangement links TRBV10-3 to TRBJ1-2; no clear D. CDR1 is ENHRY and CDR2 is SYGVKD in the germline V gene. The CDR3 loop spans 16 amino acids. DNA for the CDR3: TGTGCCATCAGTGAGTCGACGGTCCGAAATAACTATGGCTACATCTTC. It specifies CAISESTVRNNYGYIF.

The chain employs TRBV11-1 and TRBJ2-1; 10 bases map to TRBD2. J gave up 10 bases and V 6 bases, and 9 bases lay outside the gene matches. The CDR3 totals 14 residues. The V gene's germline CDR1 is SGHAT and CDR2 FQDESV (reference sequence). CDR3 sequence reads: CASRGGIAGGEQFF. The CDR3 DNA reads TGTGCCAGCAGGGGAGGCATAGCGGGAGGCGAGCAGTTCTTC.

This clone has more than one count but fewer than ten. The chain employs TRBV5-1 and TRBJ1-2; the match to TRBD1 covers 7 bases. V dropped 0 bases and J dropped 4; count of bases not matched to a gene: 6. Per the germline V gene, CDR1 is SGHRS and CDR2 is YFSETQ. This CDR3 has 15 amino acids. Here the CDR3 reads CASSLGDSGSYGYTF. CDR3 DNA: TGCGCCAGCAGCTTGGGGGACAGTGGGAGCTATGGCTACACCTTC.

The chain combines TRBV5-3 with TRBJ2-7; 9 bases line up with TRBD1. TRBV5-3 is treated as an ORF (open reading frame) with a function not yet certain. There are 16 residues in the CDR3. The ends lost 0 bases at V and 5 bases at J; junction bases unmatched: 9. CDR3 sequence: CARSLALQGAPDEQYF. CDR3 nucleotide sequence: TGTGCCAGAAGCTTGGCTTTACAGGGGGCGCCTGACGAGCAGTACTTC.

This clone was counted only a few times. The chain uses TRBV7-8 and TRBJ2-3; D gene uncertain. The germline V gene encodes CDR1 SGHVS and CDR2 FQNEAQ. V lost 1 base and J lost 3, with 11 bases in between. CDR3 length equals 15 residues. The CDR3, as DNA: TGTGCCAGCAGCTTAGACGCAAGTACAACAGATACGCAGTATTTT. Its translation: CASSLDASTTDTQYF.

Note on this clone: A read error may produce the germline difference seen at one junction end. This sample also contains other DNA sequences that code for the same CDR3. The DNA for the CDR3 is TGCGCCAGCAGCCTCGCGACAGGGAGTCAAGAGACCCAGTACTTC. Its protein is CASSLATGSQETQYF. V is TRBV28 and J is TRBJ2-5; 7 bases line up with TRBD1. Germline CDR1 MDHEN, CDR2 SYDVKM. This CDR3 spans 15 amino acids.

The rearrangement links TRBV5-1 to TRBJ1-6; possible D gene TRBD1, 5 bases. The V gene's germline CDR1 is SGHRS and CDR2 YFSETQ. V was cut by 4 bases and J by 2 bases, with 13 bases left in between. The CDR3 sequence is 16 residues long. The CDR3 nucleotides are TGCGCCAGCAGCGCAGAAATGACAGCCTATAATTCACCCCTCCACTTT. Its protein product is CASSAEMTAYNSPLHF.

This chain connects TRBV10-2 to TRBJ1-1; TRBD1 aligns across 10 bases. Germline lookup yields CDR1 WSHSY and CDR2 SAAADI. Germline trimming cut 6 bases from V and 7 bases from J; bases unmatched to any gene: 8. The CDR3 is 14 amino acids. The CDR3 loop is CASRPGTGENEAFF. CDR3 bases: TGCGCCAGCAGGCCCGGGACAGGGGAAAATGAAGCTTTCTTT.

V gene TRBV6-5 combines with J gene TRBJ2-2; D perhaps matches TRBD2 (5 bases). Germline CDR1 MNHEY, CDR2 SVGAGI. V dropped 4 bases and J dropped 6 bases, with 9 bases sitting between them. The CDR3 runs to 13 residues. DNA for the CDR3: TGTGCCAGCAGTTGGGCGGGCGCCGGGGAGCTGTTTTTT. This codes for CASSWAGAGELFF.

The V gene is TRBV28, the J gene TRBJ1-3; D unresolved. Trimming shortened V by 5 bases and J by 0 bases, and 11 bases separated the two germline ends. The CDR3 covers 15 residues. Germline values: CDR1 MDHEN, CDR2 SYDVKM. The CDR3 DNA reads TGTGCCAGCAGTCTCCGGGTGGACTCTGGAAACACCATATATTTT. The encoded protein is CASSLRVDSGNTIYF.

CDR3 coding DNA: TGTGCCAGCAGCTTTAGCGGGAGTTGGCAAGAGACCCAGTACTTC. As protein: CASSFSGSWQETQYF. The J gene is TRBJ2-5, the V gene TRBV7-3; TRBD2 agrees at 9 bases. The V gene end was trimmed by 3 bases and the J gene end by 2 bases; junction bases not matched to a gene: 4. The CDR3 is 15 amino acids. Germline CDR1 and CDR2: SGHTA and FQGTGA.

The V gene is TRBV29-1, the J gene TRBJ1-1, with D perhaps TRBD1 (5 bases). This CDR3 is built from 13 residues. CDR1 and CDR2 (germline): SQVTM, ANQGSEA. V was pared by 6 bases and J by 0 bases, with 11 bases between. CDR3 residues: CSVAGNLNTEAFF. In DNA form, the CDR3 reads TGCAGCGTGGCAGGGAATCTGAACACTGAAGCTTTCTTT. Full variable domain (remainder filled in from reference TRBV29-1 and TRBJ1-1): SAVISQKPSRDICQRGTSLTIQCQVDSQVTMMFWYRQQPGQSLTLIATANQGSEATYESGFVIDKFPISRPNLTFSTLTVSNMSPEDSSIYLCSVAGNLNTEAFFGQGTRLTVV.

This chain connects TRBV11-2 to TRBJ2-1, with D unclear. The CDR3 loop spans 16 amino acids. Looked up from germline, CDR1 is SGHAT and CDR2 is FQNNGV. V was trimmed by 5 bases and J by 4 bases, leaving 18 bases between them. CDR3 sequence: CASSPLKGVGYNEQFF. The DNA for the CDR3 is TGTGCCAGCAGCCCCTTGAAAGGAGTTGGGTACAATGAGCAGTTCTTC.

The CDR3 DNA reads TGTGCCAGCAGCTTAGGACAGGTGATCCGCGAGCAGTACTTC. This sequence encodes CASSLGQVIREQYF. The chain carries TRBV7-2 and TRBJ2-7; tentative D call: TRBD1 (6 bases). V was pared by 1 base and J by 6 bases, with 13 bases between. There are 14 residues in the CDR3. Germline lookup yields CDR1 SGHTA and CDR2 FQGNSA.

The rearrangement joins TRBV30 to TRBJ1-5; 7 bases are shared with TRBD1. This CDR3 has 14 amino acids. CDR1 GTSNPN and CDR2 SVGIG come from the germline V gene (reference sequence). J gave up 3 bases and V 2 bases, and 4 bases lay outside the gene matches. CDR3 in amino acids: CAWSSGQDNQPQHF. CDR3 coding DNA: TGTGCCTGGAGTAGTGGACAGGACAATCAGCCCCAGCATTTT.